What follows is one TCR beta chain and its context. What it recognizes is unknown. The data were obtained in a study of T-cell reconstitution after alpha-beta-depleted transplantation in children. The study, taken as a whole, reports: At around two months after transplant, the alpha-beta T cells were reportedly derived from several hundred expanded clones that came from non-depleted graft cells. Surviving recipient T cells and intrathymic progenitors accounted for some patients' high TCRbeta diversity at day 60. Fresh T-cell production supplied most of the T-cell counts and diversity seen one year after transplant.

It was with unique molecular identifiers that the TCRbeta library was prepared. MiXCR, applied by TCRdb to the PCR reads, yields one record per CDR3 protein. The sample lists over 120,000 distinct CDR3 sequences, 8.5% to 10% occurring once. This CDR3 comprises 15 residues. Germline-derived CDR1 and CDR2 are MGHRA and YSYEKL. V trimming: 5 bases; J trimming: 4 bases; junction bases outside the gene matches: 9. The chain joins TRBV4-1 to TRBJ2-5, with 8 bases lining up with TRBD2. Source: PBMCs, mostly from graft donor cells, taken 180 days after TCRalphabeta/CD19-depleted stem cell transplant. The origin of this receptor is a female patient aged 2-9 years who had a stem cell transplant for congenital amegakaryocytic thrombocytopenia, so the T cells may come from the graft donor. CDR3 residues: CASSTRAAGGETQYF. The CDR3 nucleotides are TGCGCCAGCAGCACCCGGGCGGCGGGAGGAGAGACCCAGTACTTC.